This is a list of T cell receptor beta chains from one sample in a study of CD8 T cells in Susac syndrome. Each CDR3 protein is one row after TCRdb ran MiXCR on the immunoSEQ multiplex PCR reads. The sample includes roughly 160,000 distinct CDR3 sequences, more than 90% seen only once; the top ten take about 0.13%. Source material: CD4+ T cells from PBMCs. These receptors were collected from a human donor in good health. Each CDR3 is given with its conserved first and last residue. A D gene is named only where the DNA matches it firmly. Rows give clone size only sometimes, using once, few, many, or a class for an expanded clone.

j_call,clone_size,d_call,v_call,cdr3_nt,cdr3_aa
TRBJ2-7,-,-,TRBV5-1,TGCGCCAGCAGCACGACAGGACACGAGCAGTACTTC,CASSTTGHEQYF
TRBJ1-4,few,-,TRBV2,TGTGCCAGCAGTGGTCAGGGAGGCGAAAAACTGTTTTTT,CASSGQGGEKLFF
TRBJ1-1,-,-,TRBV6-1,TGTGCCAGCAGTGGGTCGACATTGAGCACTGAAGCTTTCTTT,CASSGSTLSTEAFF
TRBJ1-1,-,-,TRBV29-1,TGCAGCGCCAACCAGGCTACCAACACTGAAGCTTTCTTT,CSANQATNTEAFF
TRBJ2-2,-,TRBD1,TRBV5-1,TGCGCCAGCAGCTCCTTGGCCCGCGATGGACAGGGGGCCGGCGGGGAGCTGTTTTTT,CASSSLARDGQGAGGELFF
TRBJ2-7,-,-,TRBV7-2,TGTGCCAGCAGTTTAGCAACCTACGAGCAGTACTTC,CASSLATYEQYF
TRBJ1-2,-,-,TRBV20-1,TGCAGTGCCCGACAGAATAACTATGGCTACACCTTC,CSARQNNYGYTF
TRBJ1-1,-,-,TRBV29-1,TGCAGCGTTGTGAAGGTCACTGAAGCTTTCTTT,CSVVKVTEAFF
TRBJ1-2,-,-,TRBV3-1,TGTGCCAGCACCCAGAAAGGGGGAAAAGCTAACTATGGCTACACCTTC,CASTQKGGKANYGYTF
TRBJ2-3,-,-,TRBV20-1,TGCAGTGCTAGAGGGGCGTCGGGAAGCACAGATACGCAGTATTTT,CSARGASGSTDTQYF
TRBJ2-3,-,TRBD2,TRBV9,TGTGCCAGCAGCGTAGCCCCTAGCGGGGGGGCCGTAGATACGCAGTATTTT,CASSVAPSGGAVDTQYF
TRBJ1-2,-,-,TRBV30,TGTGCCTTACTCGGGAGACATACTTATGGCTACACCTTC,CALLGRHTYGYTF
TRBJ2-7,-,-,TRBV5-6,TGTGCCAGCAGCCGTCGACAGCACTACGAGCAGTACTTC,CASSRRQHYEQYF
TRBJ2-7,-,-,TRBV18,TGTGCCAGCTCACCGGGGACCCTCCCGGGGGAGCAGTACTTC,CASSPGTLPGEQYF
TRBJ2-6,-,-,TRBV7-9,TGTGCCAGCAGCCCTCAGGGGACTGGGGCCAACGTCCTGACTTTC,CASSPQGTGANVLTF
TRBJ2-5,-,-,TRBV7-9,TGTGCCAGCAGGAGGGGCATGGGTGGAGAGACCCAGTACTTC,CASRRGMGGETQYF
TRBJ1-1,-,TRBD1,TRBV5-4,TGTGCCAGCAGTAGGGACAGGGTGGCCACTGAAGCTTTCTTT,CASSRDRVATEAFF
TRBJ2-7,once,-,TRBV7-9,TGTGCCAGCAGCTTTGGGGGCCATCCCTACGAGCAGTACTTC,CASSFGGHPYEQYF
TRBJ1-1,-,TRBD1,TRBV4-2,TGTGCCAGCAGCCAAGCGGACAGGTCGAGCACTGAAGCTTTCTTT,CASSQADRSSTEAFF